The 5 T cell receptor beta chains below were found in one sample sequenced in a study of T cell responses to AZD1222 COVID-19 vaccine (TCRdb year 2021). The method behind the library was the immunoSEQ multiplex PCR assay. TCRdb mirrors the immuneACCESS table, restricted to in-frame sequences. Some clones are absent from its copies; in checked studies, under half trace to an unresolved V gene, and the reason for the others is unknown. Counted in this sample were approximately 190,000 clones; approximately 93% of them appeared once. In total, the top ten clones hold about 1% of the sample. The time point label, read with the paper, signifies: about 28 days (+/-7) after the second vaccine dose. Source: peripheral blood, taken 28 days after the second AZD1222 dose. These receptor sequences come from an adult who received the AZD1222 COVID-19 vaccine.

The CDR3 region has the DNA TGTGCCACCAGTGATATATCTGGGAACTATGGCTACACCTTC. Amino acids: CATSDISGNYGYTF. The chain employs TRBV24-1 and TRBJ1-2; D call uncertain. V lost 3 bases to trimming and J lost 2 bases, with 9 bases between them. The CDR3 covers 14 residues. Per germline, CDR1 KGHDR and CDR2 SFDVKD.

The CDR3 DNA follows: TGTGCCAGTAGTCTCCGCCAGAACACTGAAGCTTTCTTT. It translates to CASSLRQNTEAFF. This rearrangement joins TRBV19 to TRBJ1-1, with D unresolved. The CDR3 extends over 13 amino acids. Trimming removed 5 bases at V and 1 base at J, with 8 bases between. Germline V gene lookup returns CDR1 LNHDA and CDR2 SQIVND (reference sequence).

In this sample, this clone turned up once. This chain joins TRBV4-3 and TRBJ2-7; 12 bases agree with TRBD2. The length of the CDR3 is 15 residues. Germline CDR1 is LGHNA and CDR2 is YSLEER. V lost 2 bases to trimming and J lost 4 bases; unmatched junction nucleotides: 3. The CDR3 is CASSQSSGGAYEQYF. As DNA, the CDR3 is TGCGCCAGCAGCCAATCTAGCGGGGGGGCTTACGAGCAGTACTTC.

The chain combines TRBV9 with TRBJ2-7; no reliable D call. Germline CDR1 reads SGDLS; CDR2 reads YYNGEE. V lost 0 bases, J lost 5 bases, and 6 bases lay in between. This CDR3 contains 12 residues. The CDR3 region is CASSVDSHEQYF. For the CDR3, the DNA is TGTGCCAGCAGCGTAGATTCCCACGAGCAGTACTTC.

The chain recombines TRBV5-1 with TRBJ1-5; D perhaps matches TRBD1 (5 bases). V was cut by 2 bases and J by 6 bases, with 15 bases left in between. This CDR3 contains 15 residues. Germline CDR1 and CDR2: SGHRS and YFSETQ. The CDR3 reads CASSFGTGRSQPQHF. The CDR3 bases are TGCGCCAGCAGCTTTGGGACCGGACGGAGTCAGCCCCAGCATTTT.